This is a list of T cell receptor beta chains from one sample in a study of beta chain features in type 1 diabetes. The repertoire was sequenced with immunoSEQ multiplex PCR; TCRdb's copy has only in-frame clones and lacks some. The sample lists a few hundred thousand clones; 14% were seen once. Sequencing was carried out using central memory CD4+ T cells from blood. These receptors all stem from a man aged 30 to 45 in good health. Both conserved end residues are part of each CDR3. The order of the fields is V gene, CDR3 length, clone size, J gene, CDR3 protein. Clone size is not always given. Where it is, it says once, few, many or a class for expanded clones.

>TRBV11-3|15|few|TRBJ2-1
CASSPRTSGYNEQFF
>TRBV27|15|few|TRBJ2-1
CASRTWLAGDNEQFF
>TRBV10-3|14|.|TRBJ2-5
CAISESEGRETQYF
>TRBV6-5|13|few|TRBJ2-2
CASSYGTTGELFF
>TRBV5-4|16|few|TRBJ1-2
CASSLAGRGRSYGYTF
>TRBV25-1|15|.|TRBJ2-3
CASSASGALTDTQYF
>TRBV15|14|many|TRBJ2-2
CATSSRLNTGELFF
>TRBV4-2|12|.|TRBJ2-1
CASSQEGGEQFF
>TRBV6-6|14|.|TRBJ1-2
CASSYSKGTYGYTF
>TRBV4-3|15|.|.
CASSQDPGTVYEQYF
>TRBV6-1|13|.|TRBJ1-5
CASKLTGSQPQHF
>TRBV9|15|.|TRBJ2-2
CASSVGTSGVMELFF
>TRBV7-8|16|few|TRBJ2-5
CASSLRSVLYQETQYF
>TRBV6-5|10|.|TRBJ2-7
CASNKYEQYF
>TRBV18|16|many|TRBJ1-3
CASSPSSGGTGNTIYF
>TRBV27|14|.|TRBJ2-7
CASSLRGNLYEQYF
>TRBV7-7|16|few|TRBJ2-3
CASSRGAGGSTDTQYF
>TRBV7-9|13|.|TRBJ1-2
CASSLAGGPGYTF
>TRBV7-2|18|few|TRBJ2-3
CASSPYSLAGISTDTQYF
>TRBV29-1|12|.|TRBJ2-5
CSVGWKQETQYF
>TRBV6-1|15|.|TRBJ2-3
CASSMDRGSTDTQYF
>TRBV11-2|12|few|TRBJ1-1
CASSPDSTEAFF
>TRBV6-1|14|.|TRBJ2-7
CANTTGDRSGEQYF
>TRBV7-2|12|few|TRBJ1-5
CASSLDEGPQHF
>TRBV5-4|16|.|TRBJ1-2
CASSLIGTDSNYGYTF
>TRBV5-1|15|.|TRBJ1-5
CASSPGPSLGQPQHF